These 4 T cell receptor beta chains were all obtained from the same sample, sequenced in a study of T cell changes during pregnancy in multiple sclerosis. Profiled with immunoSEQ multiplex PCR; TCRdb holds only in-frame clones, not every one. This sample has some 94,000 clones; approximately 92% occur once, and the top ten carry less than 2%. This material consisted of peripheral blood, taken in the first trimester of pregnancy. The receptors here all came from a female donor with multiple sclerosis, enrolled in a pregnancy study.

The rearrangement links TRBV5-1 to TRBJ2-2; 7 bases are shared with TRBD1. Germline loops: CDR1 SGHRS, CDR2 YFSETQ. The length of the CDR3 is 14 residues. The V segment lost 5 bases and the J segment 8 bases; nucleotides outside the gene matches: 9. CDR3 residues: CASRRDRARGELFF. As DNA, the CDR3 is TGCGCCAGCAGGCGTGACAGGGCGAGAGGGGAGCTGTTTTTT.

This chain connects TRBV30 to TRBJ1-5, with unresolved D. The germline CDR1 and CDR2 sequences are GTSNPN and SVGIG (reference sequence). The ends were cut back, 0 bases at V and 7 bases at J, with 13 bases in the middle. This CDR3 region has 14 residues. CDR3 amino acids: CAWSVRGGMQPQHF. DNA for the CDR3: TGTGCCTGGAGTGTACGGGGAGGGATGCAGCCCCAGCATTTT.

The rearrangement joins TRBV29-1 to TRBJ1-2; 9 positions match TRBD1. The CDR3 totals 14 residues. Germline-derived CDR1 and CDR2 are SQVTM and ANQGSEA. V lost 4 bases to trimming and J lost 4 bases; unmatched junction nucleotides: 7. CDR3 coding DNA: TGCAGCGTTGTTTGGACAGGGGAGGTCTATGGCTACACCTTC. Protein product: CSVVWTGEVYGYTF.

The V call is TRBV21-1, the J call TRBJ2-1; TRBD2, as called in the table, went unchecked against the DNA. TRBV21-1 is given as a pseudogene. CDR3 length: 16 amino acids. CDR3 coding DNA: TGTGCCAGCAGCGGACTAGCGGGAGAATTATACAATGAGCAGTTCTTC. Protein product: CASSGLAGELYNEQFF.